This TCR beta chain derives from a study of T cells in Graves' hyperthyroidism and ophthalmopathy. Amplified regions were TCR beta CDR3 sequences from RNA transcripts. TCR CDR3 underwent first-round RT-PCR with the HTBI primer set. TCRdb re-derived calls from the multiplex PCR reads in MiXCR, one entry per CDR3 protein. The sample consists of approximately 600,000 distinct CDR3 sequences, around 15% of them appearing once. This clonotype was picked up a small number of times. Deletions cut 3 bases from V and 8 bases from J, with 9 bases between. The CDR3 is 12 residues long. Germline CDR1 reads MDHEN; CDR2 reads SYDVKM.

The material sequenced was blood. This clonotype was obtained from a woman in her 30s with Graves' hyperthyroidism. The chain links TRBV28 to TRBJ2-3; no firm D call. The CDR3 DNA reads TGTGCCAGCAGTTTTTCGGCTAGTACGCAGTATTTT. This gives the protein CASSFSASTQYF.